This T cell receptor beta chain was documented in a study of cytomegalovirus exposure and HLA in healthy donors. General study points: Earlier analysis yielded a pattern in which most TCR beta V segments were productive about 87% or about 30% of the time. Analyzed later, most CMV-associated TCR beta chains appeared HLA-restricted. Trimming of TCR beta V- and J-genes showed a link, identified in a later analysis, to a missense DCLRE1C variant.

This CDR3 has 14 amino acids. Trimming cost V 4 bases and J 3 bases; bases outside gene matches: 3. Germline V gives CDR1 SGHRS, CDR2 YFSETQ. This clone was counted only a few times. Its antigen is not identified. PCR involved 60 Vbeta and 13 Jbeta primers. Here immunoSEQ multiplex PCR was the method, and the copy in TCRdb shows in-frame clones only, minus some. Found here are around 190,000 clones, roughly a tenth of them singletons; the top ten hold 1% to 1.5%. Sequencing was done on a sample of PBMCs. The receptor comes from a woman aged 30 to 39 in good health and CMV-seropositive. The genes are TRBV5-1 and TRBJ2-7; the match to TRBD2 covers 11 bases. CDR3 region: CASSATSGSYEQYF. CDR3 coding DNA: TGCGCCAGCAGCGCTACTAGCGGGAGCTACGAGCAGTACTTC.